This T cell receptor (beta chain) was observed in a study of cytomegalovirus exposure and HLA in healthy donors. Study results and limitations: Most TCR sequences showed up rarely, but some public TCRs showed up in many donors.

CDR3 length: 13 amino acids. V was trimmed by 1 base and J by 8 bases, leaving 11 bases between them. Germline V lookup: CDR1 MGHRA, CDR2 YSYEKL. In the case of this clone: What it binds is unknown.

Here immunoSEQ multiplex PCR was the method, and the copy in TCRdb shows in-frame clones only, minus some. The data contain 97,000 or so clones, around 88% of them seen just once; the ten biggest clones take up roughly 3.8%. The approximately 120-subject validation cohort, separate from the approximately 630-subject first cohort, included the donors. This TCR was recovered from a woman in her twenties or thirties in good health and CMV-seronegative. The rearrangement links TRBV4-1 to TRBJ1-2; tentative D call: TRBD1 (5 bases). The sequencing input was PBMCs. CDR3 region: CASSQGTPGGYTF. The CDR3 DNA reads TGCGCCAGCAGCCAAGGGACACCTGGGGGCTACACCTTC.